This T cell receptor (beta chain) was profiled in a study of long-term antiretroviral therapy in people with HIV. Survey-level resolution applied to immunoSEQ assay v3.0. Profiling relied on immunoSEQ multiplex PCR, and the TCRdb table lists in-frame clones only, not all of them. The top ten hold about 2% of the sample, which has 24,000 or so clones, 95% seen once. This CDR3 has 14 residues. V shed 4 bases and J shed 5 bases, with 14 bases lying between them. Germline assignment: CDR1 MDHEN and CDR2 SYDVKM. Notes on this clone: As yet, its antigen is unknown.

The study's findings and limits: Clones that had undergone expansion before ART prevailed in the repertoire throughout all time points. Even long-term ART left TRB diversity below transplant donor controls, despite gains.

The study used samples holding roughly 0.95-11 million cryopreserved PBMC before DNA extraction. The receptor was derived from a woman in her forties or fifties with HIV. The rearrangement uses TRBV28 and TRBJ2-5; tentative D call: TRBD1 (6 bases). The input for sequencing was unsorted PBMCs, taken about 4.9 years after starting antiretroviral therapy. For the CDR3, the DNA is TGTGCCAGCAGTTCCGGACAGAGCCTCGAGACCCAGTACTTC. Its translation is CASSSGQSLETQYF.